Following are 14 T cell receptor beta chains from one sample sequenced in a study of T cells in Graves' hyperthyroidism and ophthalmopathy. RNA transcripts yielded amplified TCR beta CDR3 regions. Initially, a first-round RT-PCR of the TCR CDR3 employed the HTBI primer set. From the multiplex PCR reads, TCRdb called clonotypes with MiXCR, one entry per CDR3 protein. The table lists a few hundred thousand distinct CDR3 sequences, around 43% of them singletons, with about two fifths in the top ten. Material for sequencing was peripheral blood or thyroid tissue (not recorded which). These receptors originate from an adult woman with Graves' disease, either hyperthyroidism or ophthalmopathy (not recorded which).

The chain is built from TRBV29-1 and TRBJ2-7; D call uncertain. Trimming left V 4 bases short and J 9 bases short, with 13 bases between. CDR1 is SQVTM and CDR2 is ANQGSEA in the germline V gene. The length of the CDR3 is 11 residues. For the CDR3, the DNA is TGCAGCGTTGTTAGGGCACTTCGGCAGTACTTC. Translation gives CSVVRALRQYF.

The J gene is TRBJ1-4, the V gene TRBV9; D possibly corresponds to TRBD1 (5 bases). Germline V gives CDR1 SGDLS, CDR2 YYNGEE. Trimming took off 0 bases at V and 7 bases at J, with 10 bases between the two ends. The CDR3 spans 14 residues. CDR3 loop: CASSVAGTREKLFF. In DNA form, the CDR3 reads TGTGCCAGCAGCGTAGCAGGGACGCGTGAAAAACTGTTTTTT.

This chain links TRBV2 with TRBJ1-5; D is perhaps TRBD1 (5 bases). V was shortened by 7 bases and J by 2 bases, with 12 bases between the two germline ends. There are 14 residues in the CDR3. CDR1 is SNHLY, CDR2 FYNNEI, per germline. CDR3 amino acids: CASTYGGGNQPQHF. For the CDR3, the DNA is TGTGCCAGCACCTATGGGGGAGGCAATCAGCCCCAGCATTTT.

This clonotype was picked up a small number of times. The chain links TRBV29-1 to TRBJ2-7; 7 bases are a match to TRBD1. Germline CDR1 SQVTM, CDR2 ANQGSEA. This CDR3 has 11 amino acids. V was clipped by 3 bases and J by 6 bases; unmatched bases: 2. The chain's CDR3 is CSVDYRGEQYF. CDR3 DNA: TGCAGCGTTGACTACAGGGGCGAGCAGTACTTC.

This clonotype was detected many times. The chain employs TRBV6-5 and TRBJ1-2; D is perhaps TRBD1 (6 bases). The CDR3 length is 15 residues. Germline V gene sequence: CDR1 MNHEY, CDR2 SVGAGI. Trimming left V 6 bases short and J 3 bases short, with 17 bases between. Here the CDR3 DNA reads TGTGCCAGCAGAGGCCTGGGGGCGGATTACTATGGCTACACCTTC. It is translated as CASRGLGADYYGYTF.

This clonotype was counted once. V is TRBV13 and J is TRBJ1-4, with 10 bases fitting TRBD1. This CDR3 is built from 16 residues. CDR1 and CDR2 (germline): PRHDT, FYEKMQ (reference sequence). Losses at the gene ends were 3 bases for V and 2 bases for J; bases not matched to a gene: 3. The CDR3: CASSFSTGGTNEKLFF. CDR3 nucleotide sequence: TGTGCCAGCAGCTTCTCGACAGGGGGCACTAATGAAAAACTGTTTTTT.

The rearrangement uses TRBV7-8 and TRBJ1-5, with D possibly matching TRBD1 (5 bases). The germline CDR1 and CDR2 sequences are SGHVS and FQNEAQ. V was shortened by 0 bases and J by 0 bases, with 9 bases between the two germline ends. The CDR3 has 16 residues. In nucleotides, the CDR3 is TGTGCCAGCAGCTTAGCGGGGGTCTATAGCAATCAGCCCCAGCATTTT. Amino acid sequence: CASSLAGVYSNQPQHF.

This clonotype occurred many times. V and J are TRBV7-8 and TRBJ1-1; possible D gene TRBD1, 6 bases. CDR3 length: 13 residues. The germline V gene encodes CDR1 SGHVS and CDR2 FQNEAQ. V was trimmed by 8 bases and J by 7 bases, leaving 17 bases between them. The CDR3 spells CASHGGGHGEAFF. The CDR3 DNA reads TGTGCCAGCCATGGGGGGGGGCACGGTGAAGCTTTCTTT.

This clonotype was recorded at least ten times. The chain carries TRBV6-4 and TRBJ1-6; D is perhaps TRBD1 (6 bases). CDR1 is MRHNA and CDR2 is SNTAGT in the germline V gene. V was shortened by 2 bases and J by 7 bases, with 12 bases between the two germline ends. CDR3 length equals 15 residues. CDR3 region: CASSDTPGANSPLHF. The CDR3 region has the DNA TGTGCCAGCAGTGACACCCCAGGGGCGAATTCACCCCTCCACTTT.

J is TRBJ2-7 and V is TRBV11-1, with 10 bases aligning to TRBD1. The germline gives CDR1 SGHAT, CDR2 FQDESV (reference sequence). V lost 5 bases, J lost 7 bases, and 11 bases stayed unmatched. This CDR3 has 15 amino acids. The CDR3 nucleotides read TGTGCCAGCAGCCCCGGGACAGGGGTATCGGGTGAGCAGTACTTC. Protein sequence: CASSPGTGVSGEQYF.

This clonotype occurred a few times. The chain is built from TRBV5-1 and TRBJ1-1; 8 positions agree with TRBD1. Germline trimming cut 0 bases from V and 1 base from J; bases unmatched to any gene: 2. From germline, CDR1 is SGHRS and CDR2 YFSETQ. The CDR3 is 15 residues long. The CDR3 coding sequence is TGCGCCAGCAGCTTGGGGACAGGGTGGAACACTGAAGCTTTCTTT. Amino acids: CASSLGTGWNTEAFF.

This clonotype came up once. The CDR3 sequence: CATSRGQATGKAFF. CDR3 bases: TGTGCCACCAGCAGAGGACAGGCAACGGGGAAAGCTTTCTTT. V is TRBV15 and J is TRBJ1-1, with a tentative D call TRBD1 (6 bases). The V gene lost 1 base and the J gene lost 9 bases, with 15 bases spanning the gap. Germline lookup yields CDR1 LNHNV and CDR2 YYDKDF (reference sequence). The CDR3 is made up of 14 amino acids.

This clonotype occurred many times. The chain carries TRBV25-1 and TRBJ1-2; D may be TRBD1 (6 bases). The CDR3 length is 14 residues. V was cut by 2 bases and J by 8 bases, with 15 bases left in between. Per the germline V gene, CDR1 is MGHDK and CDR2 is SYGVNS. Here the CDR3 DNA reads TGTGCCAGCAGTGAAACAGGGACCTTTGGGGGCTACACCTTC. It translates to CASSETGTFGGYTF.

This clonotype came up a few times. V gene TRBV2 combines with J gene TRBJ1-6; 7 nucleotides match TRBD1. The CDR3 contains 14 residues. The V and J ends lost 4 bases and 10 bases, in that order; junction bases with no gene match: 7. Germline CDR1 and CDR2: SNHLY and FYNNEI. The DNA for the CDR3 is TGTGCCAGCAGTGGTAGACAGGGCTTCTCACCCCTCCACTTT. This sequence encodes CASSGRQGFSPLHF. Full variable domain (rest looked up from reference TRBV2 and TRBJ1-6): EPEVTQTPSHQVTQMGQEVILRCVPISNHLYFYWYRQILGQKVEFLVSFYNNEISEKSEIFDDQFSVERPDGSNFTLKIRSTKLEDSAMYFCASSGRQGFSPLHFGNGTRLTVT.